This entry concerns a single TCR beta chain. Then a second PCR, running roughly 7 to 11 cycles, was carried out with a sample-barcoded 5' primer and a J-beta primer mix. The template-switch adaptor was a 5' adaptor with 12 random nucleotides. It tagged each cDNA molecule. TCRdb redid the calling of the 5' RACE reads with MiXCR, one entry per CDR3 protein. The data contain about 400,000 distinct CDR3 sequences, more than 45% of them singletons. The data originate from a study of blood T cells in healthy people across ages. With 4 bases clipped from V and 8 bases from J, the junction kept 7 bases outside the gene matches. Germline V lookup: CDR1 SGHTA, CDR2 FQGNSA. CDR3 length equals 13 residues.

The chain is built from TRBV7-2 and TRBJ1-1; the match to TRBD1 covers 7 bases. Sequencing was carried out using blood. This TCR was recovered from a man aged 60 to 69 in good health. Here the CDR3 reads CASSYSRGREAFF. CDR3 in DNA: TGTGCCAGCAGCTATTCCAGGGGGAGGGAAGCTTTCTTT.